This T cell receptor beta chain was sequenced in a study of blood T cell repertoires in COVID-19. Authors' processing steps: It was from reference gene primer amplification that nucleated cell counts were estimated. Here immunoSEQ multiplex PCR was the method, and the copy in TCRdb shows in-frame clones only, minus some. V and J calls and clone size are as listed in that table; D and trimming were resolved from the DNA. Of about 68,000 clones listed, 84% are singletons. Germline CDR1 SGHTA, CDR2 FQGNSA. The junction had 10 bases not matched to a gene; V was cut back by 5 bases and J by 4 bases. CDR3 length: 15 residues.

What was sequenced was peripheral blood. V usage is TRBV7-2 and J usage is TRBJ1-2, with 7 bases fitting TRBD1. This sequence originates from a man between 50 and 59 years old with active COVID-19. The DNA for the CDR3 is TGTGCCAGCAGCCGCCAGGCAGGGGGTGCCTATGGCTACACCTTC. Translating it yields CASSRQAGGAYGYTF.